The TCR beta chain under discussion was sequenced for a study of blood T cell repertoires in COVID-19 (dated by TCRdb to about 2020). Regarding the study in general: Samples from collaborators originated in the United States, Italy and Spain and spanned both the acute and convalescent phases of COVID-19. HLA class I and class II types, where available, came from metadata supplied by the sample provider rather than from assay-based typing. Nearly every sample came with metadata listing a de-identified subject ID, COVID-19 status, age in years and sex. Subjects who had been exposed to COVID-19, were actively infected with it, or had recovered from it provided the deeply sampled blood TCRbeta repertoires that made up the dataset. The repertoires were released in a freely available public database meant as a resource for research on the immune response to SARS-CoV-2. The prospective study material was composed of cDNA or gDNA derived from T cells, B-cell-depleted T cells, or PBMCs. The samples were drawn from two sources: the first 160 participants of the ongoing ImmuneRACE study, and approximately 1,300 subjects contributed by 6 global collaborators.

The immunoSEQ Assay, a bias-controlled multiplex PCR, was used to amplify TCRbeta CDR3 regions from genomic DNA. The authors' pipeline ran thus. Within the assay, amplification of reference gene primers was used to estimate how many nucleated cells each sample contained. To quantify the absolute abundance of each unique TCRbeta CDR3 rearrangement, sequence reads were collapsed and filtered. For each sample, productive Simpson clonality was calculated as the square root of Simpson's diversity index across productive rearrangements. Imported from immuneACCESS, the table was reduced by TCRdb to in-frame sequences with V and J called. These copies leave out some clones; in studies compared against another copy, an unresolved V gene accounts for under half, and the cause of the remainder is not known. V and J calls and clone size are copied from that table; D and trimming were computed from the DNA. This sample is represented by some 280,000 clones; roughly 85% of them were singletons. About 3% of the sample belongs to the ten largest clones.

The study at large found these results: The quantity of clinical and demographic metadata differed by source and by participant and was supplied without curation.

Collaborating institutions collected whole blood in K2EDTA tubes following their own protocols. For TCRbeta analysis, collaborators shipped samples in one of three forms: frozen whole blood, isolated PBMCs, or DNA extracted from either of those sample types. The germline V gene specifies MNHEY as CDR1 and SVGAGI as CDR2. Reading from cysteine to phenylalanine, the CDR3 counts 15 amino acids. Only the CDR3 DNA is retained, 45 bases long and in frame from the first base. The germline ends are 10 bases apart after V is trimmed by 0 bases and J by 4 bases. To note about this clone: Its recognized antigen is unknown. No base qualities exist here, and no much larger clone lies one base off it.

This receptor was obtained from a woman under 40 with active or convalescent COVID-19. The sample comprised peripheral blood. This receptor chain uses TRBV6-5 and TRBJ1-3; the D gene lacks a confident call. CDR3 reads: CASSYSVEIGNTIYF. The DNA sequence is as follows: TGTGCCAGCAGTTACTCGGTGGAGATCGGAAACACCATATATTTT.